A single sample is the source of the 20 T cell receptor beta chains below, sequenced in a study of cytomegalovirus exposure and HLA in healthy donors. Sequenced by immunoSEQ multiplex PCR; TCRdb stores in-frame clones only, minus some. Of tens of thousands of clones listed, around 93% are singletons. Sequenced sample: PBMCs. These receptors all come from a woman between 18 and 29 years old in good health and CMV-seropositive.

The genes are TRBV30 and TRBJ1-1; D possibly corresponds to TRBD1 (6 bases). The CDR3 consists of 13 residues. Germline assignment: CDR1 GTSNPN and CDR2 SVGIG (reference sequence). V lost 3 bases to trimming and J lost 12 bases, with 20 bases between them. The DNA for the CDR3 is TGTGCCTGGAGCCCCCGAGCCTACAGGGTCACTTTCTTT. Protein: CAWSPRAYRVTFF.

In its sample, this clone was seen once. The chain combines TRBV9 with TRBJ2-5; TRBD2 is a possible D gene (6 bases). Germline CDR1 SGDLS, CDR2 YYNGEE. V lost 7 bases and J 0 bases, leaving 16 bases between the germline ends. CDR3 length: 15 amino acids. CDR3 loop: CASAPTGLYQETQYF. The DNA for the CDR3 is TGTGCCAGCGCCCCTACGGGACTGTACCAAGAGACCCAGTACTTC.

The V call is TRBV5-8, the J call TRBJ1-4, with a weak D call TRBD1 (6 bases). Germline V gives CDR1 SGHTS, CDR2 YDEGEE. V was pared by 3 bases and J by 11 bases, with 20 bases between. The CDR3 has 15 amino acids. CDR3 nucleotides: TGTGCCAGCAGCTGGGGGCCAGACCCGGCTGGGAAACTGTTTTTT. It codes for CASSWGPDPAGKLFF.

This chain uses TRBV7-9 with TRBJ2-7; D perhaps matches TRBD2 (6 bases). Per the germline V gene, CDR1 is SEHNR and CDR2 is FQNEAQ (reference sequence). The V end lost 3 bases, the J end lost 6 bases, and 18 bases lay between the germline ends. The CDR3 covers 15 residues. The CDR3 nucleotides are TGTGCCAGCAGCTTTAGCAGCGCGGGGATAGGCGAGCAGTACTTC. This gives the protein CASSFSSAGIGEQYF.

V usage is TRBV4-1 and J usage is TRBJ2-3, with D maybe TRBD2 (5 bases). The CDR3 has 16 residues. The V end was cut by 1 base, the J end by 5 bases, with 16 bases between. Germline V gene sequence: CDR1 MGHRA, CDR2 YSYEKL. The CDR3 nucleotides read TGCGCCAGCAGCCAAGGAAGCCAGACGGGAAAAGATACGCAGTATTTT. Translated, it gives CASSQGSQTGKDTQYF.

The V and J genes are TRBV19 and TRBJ1-2; 7 positions match TRBD1. Germline V gives CDR1 LNHDA, CDR2 SQIVND (reference sequence). Trimming at V came to 8 bases and at J to 4 bases, leaving 7 bases not matched to a gene. The CDR3 totals 13 residues. The DNA for the CDR3 is TGTGCCAGTGGACTCAGACAGGGCTATGGCTACACCTTC. Translation: CASGLRQGYGYTF.

This chain's CDR3 is CASSWGTSGSLEQFF. The CDR3 DNA reads TGTGCCAGCAGTTGGGGGACTAGCGGGAGTCTTGAGCAGTTCTTC. The chain carries TRBV6-5 and TRBJ2-1; 14 bases map to TRBD2. V was clipped by 4 bases and J by 9 bases; unmatched bases: 5. Per the germline V gene, CDR1 is MNHEY and CDR2 is SVGAGI. The length of the CDR3 is 15 residues.

The chain uses TRBV7-6 and TRBJ1-5; D gene ambiguous. CDR1 is SGHVS and CDR2 is FNYEAQ in the germline V gene. Trimming shortened V by 1 base and J by 2 bases, and 9 bases separated the two germline ends. CDR3 length: 15 residues. The CDR3 DNA follows: TGTGCCAGCAGCTTAGGGTTCACGGGCAATCAGCCCCAGCATTTT. Translated, it gives CASSLGFTGNQPQHF.

The chain couples TRBV27 to TRBJ2-3, with D tentatively TRBD1 (6 bases). CDR3 length equals 15 residues. V was trimmed by 5 bases and J by 2 bases, leaving 14 bases between them. The germline gives CDR1 MNHEY, CDR2 SMNVEV (reference sequence). The CDR3 DNA reads as TGTGCCAGCAGTCCACACAGGGATATCACAGATACGCAGTATTTT. It yields the protein CASSPHRDITDTQYF.

The rearrangement uses TRBV7-8 and TRBJ1-1; D call uncertain. Germline CDR1 reads SGHVS; CDR2 reads FQNEAQ. V was shortened by 3 bases and J by 5 bases, with 10 bases between the two germline ends. CDR3 length: 13 amino acids. The CDR3 nucleotides are TGTGCCAGCAGCTTCCTCCGGGATACTGAAGCTTTCTTT. It encodes CASSFLRDTEAFF.

The chain has TRBV7-3 and TRBJ1-6, with D possibly TRBD1 on 5 matching bases. The CDR3 has 14 amino acids. V was pared by 1 base and J by 9 bases, with 10 bases between. The germline V gene has CDR1 SGHTA and CDR2 FQGTGA. CDR3 nucleotides: TGTGCCAGCAGCTTAAACGTAGGGGTTTCACCCCTCCACTTT. This gives the protein CASSLNVGVSPLHF.

The chain joins TRBV5-1 to TRBJ2-7, with 10 nucleotides matching TRBD2. J gave up 3 bases and V 4 bases, and 10 bases lay outside the gene matches. Germline V lookup: CDR1 SGHRS, CDR2 YFSETQ. CDR3 length: 16 residues. As DNA, the CDR3 is TGCGCCAGCAGCCTTCTAGCGGGAGTAACTAGCTACGAGCAGTACTTC. Translated, it gives CASSLLAGVTSYEQYF.

Turning to this clone: The junction does not match germline at one end; this may be a read error. The rearrangement uses TRBV9 and TRBJ1-5; D possibly corresponds to TRBD1 (5 bases). Germline CDR1 SGDLS, CDR2 YYNGEE. The CDR3 has 17 residues. CDR3 nucleotide sequence: TGTGCCAGCAGTGTAGGGGAGGGCGGGATAGGCAATCAGCCCCAGCATTTT. It yields the protein CASSVGEGGIGNQPQHF.

As DNA, the CDR3 is TGTGCCAGCAGTACCATGTCCAGTCTGACCTTC. Its protein is CASSTMSSLTF. The genes are TRBV6-5 and TRBJ1-2; D unclear. The germline gives CDR1 MNHEY, CDR2 SVGAGI. This CDR3 is 11 amino acids long. Trimming pared 5 bases from V and 14 bases from J, leaving 15 bases between.

The chain recombines TRBV28 with TRBJ1-6; 9 nucleotides agree with TRBD1. The CDR3 covers 16 residues. Per germline, CDR1 MDHEN and CDR2 SYDVKM. V gave up 3 bases and J gave up 10 bases; unmatched junction bases: 10. This CDR3 reads CASSFLPYRGLSPLHF. In nucleotides, the CDR3 is TGTGCCAGCAGTTTCCTCCCGTACAGGGGGCTCTCACCCCTCCACTTT.

The rearrangement links TRBV5-1 to TRBJ2-5; 10 bases agree with TRBD2. The V and J ends lost 0 bases and 1 base, in that order; junction bases with no gene match: 6. The CDR3 has 17 residues. The V gene's germline CDR1 is SGHRS and CDR2 YFSETQ. The CDR3 region has the DNA TGCGCCAGCAGCTTGGGCCTAGCGGGGGCCTTCCAAGAGACCCAGTACTTC. This sequence encodes CASSLGLAGAFQETQYF.

The V gene is TRBV5-1, the J gene TRBJ2-3, with D possibly TRBD2 on 5 matching bases. The V end lost 0 bases, the J end lost 6 bases, and 14 bases lay between the germline ends. The CDR3 has 15 residues. Germline V gene lookup returns CDR1 SGHRS and CDR2 YFSETQ. The CDR3 is CASSLAVGARDTQYF. Written as DNA, the CDR3 is TGCGCCAGCAGCTTGGCGGTGGGAGCGAGGGATACGCAGTATTTT.

This clone was seen just once. The J gene is TRBJ2-5, the V gene TRBV30; 7 bases line up with TRBD2. Germline V gives CDR1 GTSNPN, CDR2 SVGIG (reference sequence). V gave up 4 bases and J gave up 3 bases; unmatched junction bases: 11. The CDR3 is 15 residues long. The CDR3 protein is CAWTRGGSPEETQYF. CDR3 DNA: TGTGCCTGGACGAGAGGCGGGAGTCCGGAAGAGACCCAGTACTTC.

V gene TRBV6-1 combines with J gene TRBJ2-1; D is ambiguous. The CDR3 loop spans 14 amino acids. Looked up from germline, CDR1 is MNHNS and CDR2 is SASEGT. V was shortened by 4 bases and J by 2 bases, with 9 bases between the two germline ends. The CDR3, as DNA: TGTGCCAGCAGTGGCGGCTACACCTACAATGAGCAGTTCTTC. This codes for CASSGGYTYNEQFF.

This chain connects TRBV7-9 to TRBJ2-7; 8 bases agree with TRBD1. Looked up from germline, CDR1 is SEHNR and CDR2 is FQNEAQ (reference sequence). Trimming at V came to 6 bases and at J to 6 bases, leaving 7 bases not matched to a gene. CDR3 length: 13 residues. CDR3: CASSQPGQVEQYF. CDR3 nucleotide sequence: TGTGCCAGCAGTCAACCGGGACAGGTCGAGCAGTACTTC. Full variable domain (outside the CDR3, taken from reference TRBV7-9 and TRBJ2-7): DTGVSQNPRHKITKRGQNVTFRCDPISEHNRLYWYRQTLGQGPEFLTYFQNEAQLEKSRLLSDRFSAERPKGSFSTLEIQRTEQGDSAMYLCASSQPGQVEQYFGPGTRLTVT.